The entry below describes one T cell receptor beta chain. From germline, CDR1 is SGHDT and CDR2 YYEEEE. Trimming removed 3 bases from V and 5 bases from J, with 9 bases in between. The CDR3 length is 12 residues. The repertoire was sequenced with immunoSEQ multiplex PCR; TCRdb's copy has only in-frame clones and lacks some. Here the sample spans around 16,000 clones, more than 75% being singletons. This specimen comes from a study of somatic mutations in cytotoxic T cells in rheumatoid arthritis. The genes are TRBV5-6 and TRBJ2-7; the D is unclear. The sequenced material came from CD8+ T cells sorted from blood. The sequence was collected from an adult with rheumatoid arthritis. The CDR3 region has the DNA TGTGCCAGCAGCTCATGGACCCACGAGCAGTACTTC. It encodes CASSSWTHEQYF. The whole variable domain, remainder taken from reference TRBV5-6 and TRBJ2-7, is DAGVTQSPTHLIKTRGQQVTLRCSPKSGHDTVSWYQQALGQGPQFIFQYYEEEERQRGNFPDRFSGHQFPNYSSELNVNALLLGDSALYLCASSSWTHEQYFGPGTRLTVT.